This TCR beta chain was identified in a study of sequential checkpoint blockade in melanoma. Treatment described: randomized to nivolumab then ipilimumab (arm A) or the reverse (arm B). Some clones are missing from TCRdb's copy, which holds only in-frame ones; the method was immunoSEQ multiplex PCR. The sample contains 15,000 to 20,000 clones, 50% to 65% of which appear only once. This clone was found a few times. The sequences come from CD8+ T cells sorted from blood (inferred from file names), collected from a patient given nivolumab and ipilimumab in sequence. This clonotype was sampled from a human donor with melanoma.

CDR3 sequence (DNA): TGTGCCAGCAGCTTAGGCGGGACAGGGGTCTATGGCTACACCTTC. Translation gives CASSLGGTGVYGYTF. The chain has TRBV13 and TRBJ1-2; 10 bases match TRBD1. The CDR3 runs to 15 residues. V was pared by 0 bases and J by 4 bases, with 2 bases of the junction left unmatched. Germline V gene sequence: CDR1 PRHDT, CDR2 FYEKMQ (reference sequence).